The present T cell receptor (beta chain) was sequenced within a study of blood T cell repertoires in COVID-19. Study summary: Acute and convalescent COVID-19 samples came from the United States, Italy and Spain. PBMCs, B-cell-depleted T cells, or T cells were the source of the cDNA or gDNA that made up the material.

CDR3 size: 16 residues. V shed 2 bases and J 3 bases; nucleotides not matched to a gene: 4. Germline V gives CDR1 WNHNN, CDR2 SYGVQD (reference sequence). Original data processing: For nucleated cells, counts were estimated from reference gene primer amplification. The method was immunoSEQ multiplex PCR; TCRdb's version includes in-frame clones alone and lacks a portion of them. That table furnishes V, J and clone size, whereas the DNA furnished D and trimming. The sample includes 95,000 to 100,000 clones, 92% seen only once; the top ten take roughly 5.6%. What was sequenced was peripheral blood. The genes are TRBV10-1 and TRBJ2-4; 10 bases map to TRBD1. The TCR sequence derives from a man in his forties or fifties with active COVID-19. The CDR3 protein is CASSEDRGPGKNIQYF. CDR3 nucleotide sequence: TGCGCCAGCAGTGAGGACAGGGGGCCGGGCAAAAACATTCAGTACTTC.